This TCR beta chain was recorded in a study of cytomegalovirus exposure and HLA in healthy donors. Study observations and caveats: TCR beta sequences reportedly predicted most subjects' HLA-A and HLA-B alleles accurately.

As for this clone: Its antigen is unknown.

Trimming cost V 5 bases and J 4 bases, with 16 bases left between them. The germline gives CDR1 SGHAT, CDR2 FQNNGV. CDR3 length: 15 amino acids. Use of 60 Vbeta and 13 Jbeta primers characterized the PCR. Some clones are missing from TCRdb's copy, which holds only in-frame ones; the method was immunoSEQ multiplex PCR. This table has roughly 190,000 clones, about 84% appearing once. The gene calls are TRBV11-2 and TRBJ2-3; tentative D call: TRBD2 (5 bases). The TCR sequence derives from a man aged 50-60 years in good health and CMV-seronegative. The sequencing input was PBMCs. The CDR3 region is CASSPRGLPADTQYF. For the CDR3, the DNA is TGTGCCAGCAGCCCTAGAGGACTTCCGGCAGATACGCAGTATTTT.